This T cell receptor beta chain is from a study of blood T cell repertoires in COVID-19. TCRdb keeps only in-frame clones here, not all; method: immunoSEQ multiplex PCR. The sample lists about 160,000 clones; approximately 80% were seen once. The CDR3 consists of 12 residues. V lost 3 bases and J lost 10, with 7 bases in between. This clone has a count of ten or more. The clonotype originates from a woman in her fifties or sixties who had recovered from COVID-19. Sequenced sample: PBMCs or T cells enriched from blood (not recorded which). The genes are TRBV12-3 or TRBV12-4 and TRBJ1-6; D not resolved. The CDR3 is CASSFEQSPLHF. In DNA, the CDR3 is TGTGCCAGCAGTTTCGAGCAATCACCCCTCCACTTT.